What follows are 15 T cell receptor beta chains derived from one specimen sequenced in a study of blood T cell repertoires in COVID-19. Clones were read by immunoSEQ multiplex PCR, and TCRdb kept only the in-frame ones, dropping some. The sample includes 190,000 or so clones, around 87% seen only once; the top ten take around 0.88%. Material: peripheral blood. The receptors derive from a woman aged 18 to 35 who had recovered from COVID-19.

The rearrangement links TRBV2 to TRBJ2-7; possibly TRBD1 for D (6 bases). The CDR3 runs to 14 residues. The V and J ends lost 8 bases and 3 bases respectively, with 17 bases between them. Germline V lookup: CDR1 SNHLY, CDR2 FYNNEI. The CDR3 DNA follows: TGTGCCAGCCCAGGGGACACTTCGTACTACGAGCAGTACGTC. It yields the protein CASPGDTSYYEQYV.

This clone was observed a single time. The DNA of the CDR3 is TGTGCCAGTAGTATGGACAGGTCGAATCAGCCCCAGCATTTT. It codes for CASSMDRSNQPQHF. The rearrangement joins TRBV19 to TRBJ1-5, with 7 bases lining up with TRBD1. The J segment lost 4 bases and the V segment lost 3 bases, leaving 3 bases of the junction unmatched. CDR3 size: 14 residues. Germline V gives CDR1 LNHDA, CDR2 SQIVND (reference sequence).

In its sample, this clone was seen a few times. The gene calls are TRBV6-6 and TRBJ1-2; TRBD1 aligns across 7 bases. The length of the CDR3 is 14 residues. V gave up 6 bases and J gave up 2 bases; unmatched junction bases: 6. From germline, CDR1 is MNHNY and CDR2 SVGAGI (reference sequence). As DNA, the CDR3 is TGTGCCAGCAGGCCGGGACAGCTAAACTATGGCTACACCTTC. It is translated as CASRPGQLNYGYTF.

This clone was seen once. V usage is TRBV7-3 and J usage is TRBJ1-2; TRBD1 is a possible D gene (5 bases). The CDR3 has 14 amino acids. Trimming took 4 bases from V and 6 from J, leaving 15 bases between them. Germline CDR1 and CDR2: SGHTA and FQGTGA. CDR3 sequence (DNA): TGTGCCAGCAGCTCCCAGGGAGGCGGTGATGGCTACACCTTC. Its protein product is CASSSQGGGDGYTF.

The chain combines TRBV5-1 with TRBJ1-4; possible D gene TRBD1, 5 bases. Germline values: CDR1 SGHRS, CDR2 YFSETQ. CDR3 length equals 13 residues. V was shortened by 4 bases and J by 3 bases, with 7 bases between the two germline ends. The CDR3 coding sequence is TGCGCCAGCAGCGGGGGGGCTAATGAAAAACTGTTTTTT. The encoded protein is CASSGGANEKLFF.

The CDR3 nucleotides read TGCGCCAGCAGCCCGCTGACTATTTCTCTTATGGATACGCAGTATTTT. As protein: CASSPLTISLMDTQYF. This chain connects TRBV4-1 to TRBJ2-3, with a tentative D call TRBD2 (5 bases). The length of the CDR3 is 16 residues. Per germline, CDR1 MGHRA and CDR2 YSYEKL. Trimming took 4 bases from V and 6 from J, leaving 20 bases between them.

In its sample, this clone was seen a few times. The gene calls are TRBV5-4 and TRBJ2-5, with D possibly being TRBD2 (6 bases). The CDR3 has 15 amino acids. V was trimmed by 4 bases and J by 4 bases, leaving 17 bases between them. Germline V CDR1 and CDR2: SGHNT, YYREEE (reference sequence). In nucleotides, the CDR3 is TGTGCCAGCAGCACCACGACTAGTCGGGGAGAGACCCAGTACTTC. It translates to CASSTTTSRGETQYF.

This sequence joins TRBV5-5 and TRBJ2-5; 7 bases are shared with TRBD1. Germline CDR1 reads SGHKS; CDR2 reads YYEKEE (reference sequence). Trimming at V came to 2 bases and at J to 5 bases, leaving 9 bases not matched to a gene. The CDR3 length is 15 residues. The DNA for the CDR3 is TGTGCCAGCAGCTTTGGGGACAGACTTCAGGAGACCCAGTACTTC. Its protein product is CASSFGDRLQETQYF.

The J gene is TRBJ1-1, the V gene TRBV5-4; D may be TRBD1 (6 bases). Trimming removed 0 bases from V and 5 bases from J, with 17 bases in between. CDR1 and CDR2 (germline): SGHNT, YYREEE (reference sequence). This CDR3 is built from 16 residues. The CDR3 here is CASSLAGGKQWTEAFF. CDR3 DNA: TGTGCCAGCAGCTTGGCGGGGGGCAAGCAGTGGACTGAAGCTTTCTTT.

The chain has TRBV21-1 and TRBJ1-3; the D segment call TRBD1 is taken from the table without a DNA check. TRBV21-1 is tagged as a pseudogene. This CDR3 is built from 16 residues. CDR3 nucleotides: TGTGCCAGCAGCAAAAATCGACAGGGAGGCGGAAACACCATATATTTT. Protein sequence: CASSKNRQGGGNTIYF.

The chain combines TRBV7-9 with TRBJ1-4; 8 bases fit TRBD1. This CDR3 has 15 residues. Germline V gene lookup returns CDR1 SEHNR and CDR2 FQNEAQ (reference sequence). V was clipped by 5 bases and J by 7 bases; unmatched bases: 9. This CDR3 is CASSVDRGGSEKLFF. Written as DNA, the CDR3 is TGTGCCAGCAGCGTTGACAGGGGCGGGAGTGAAAAACTGTTTTTT.

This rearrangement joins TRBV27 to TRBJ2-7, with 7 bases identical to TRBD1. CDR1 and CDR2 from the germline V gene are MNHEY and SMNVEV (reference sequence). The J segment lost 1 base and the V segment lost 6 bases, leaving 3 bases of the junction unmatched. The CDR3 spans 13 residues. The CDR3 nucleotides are TGTGCCAGCAGGCTACAGGGGTCCTACGAGCAGTACTTC. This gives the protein CASRLQGSYEQYF.

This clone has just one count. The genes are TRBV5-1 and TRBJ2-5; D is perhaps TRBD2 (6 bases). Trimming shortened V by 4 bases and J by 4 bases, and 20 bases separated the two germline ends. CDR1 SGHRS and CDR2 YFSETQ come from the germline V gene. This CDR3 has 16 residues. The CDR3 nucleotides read TGCGCCAGCAGCCTAGGTCAGTCACTAGCAGGAGAGACCCAGTACTTC. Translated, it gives CASSLGQSLAGETQYF.

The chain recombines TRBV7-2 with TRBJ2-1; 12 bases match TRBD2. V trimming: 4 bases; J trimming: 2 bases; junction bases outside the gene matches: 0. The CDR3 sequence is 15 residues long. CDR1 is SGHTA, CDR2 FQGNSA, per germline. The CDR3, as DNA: TGTGCCAGCAGCTGGACTAGCGGGGCCTACAATGAGCAGTTCTTC. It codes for CASSWTSGAYNEQFF.

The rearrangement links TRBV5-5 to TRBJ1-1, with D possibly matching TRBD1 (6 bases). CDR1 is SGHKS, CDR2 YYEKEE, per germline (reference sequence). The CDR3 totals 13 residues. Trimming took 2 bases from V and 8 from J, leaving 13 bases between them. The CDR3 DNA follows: TGTGCCAGCAGCTTTGGACCCGGACAGGAAGCTTTCTTT. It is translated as CASSFGPGQEAFF.